One T cell receptor beta chain is described in this entry. It has no known antigen specificity. The input lacks base qualities; no much larger clone sits a single base away. Relative to germline, V is missing 2 bases and J is missing 4 bases, with 4 bases of the junction outside any gene match. CDR1 and CDR2, looked up from the germline V gene, are SGHAT and FQNNGV. The CDR3 starts with the cysteine, ends with the phenylalanine, and has 15 residues. The retained sequence is limited to the CDR3, 45 bases, with the frame set at the first base. This entry comes from a study of cytomegalovirus exposure and HLA in healthy donors (dated by TCRdb to between 2016 and 2019). With regard to the full study: An earlier analysis of some 600 of the donors reported 276 Gb of sequence data and 117 million unique TCR beta sequences obtained from roughly 180 million T cells. An early release covering approximately 600 HLA-typed donors comprised about 310 gigabases of sequencing data and tens of millions of unique TCR sequences. Of the approximately 370 genotyped donors, 81% were placed in the genetic ancestry cluster associated with self-reported Caucasian donors. The study aimed to test whether signatures of past pathogen exposure could be identified by cataloging public T cell receptors. The study profiled the T cell repertoires of hundreds of subjects by immunosequencing and related them to cytomegalovirus serostatus. A separate validation cohort of over a hundred different subjects was used in addition to the roughly 670-subject first cohort. To predict cytomegalovirus infection status, the study combined high-throughput TCR immunosequencing, statistical association of individual TCRs with disease status, and machine learning. A later analysis re-examined previously published TCR beta repertoires from 610 or so donors and added high-resolution HLA genotyping to investigate patterns of TCR occurrence. Rather than using new phenotypic data, the later analysis identified candidate immune exposures from TCR beta sequences and from how often those sequences occurred across donors. An earlier analysis of several hundred of the donors applied high-throughput TCR beta sequencing to assess whether each TCR beta V gene segment acted as functional or pseudogenic. Donor age, sex, ethnicity and CMV serostatus were collected together with the repertoire data. In a later genetic analysis, genome-wide SNP genotypes for about 55% of the roughly 700 donors were used, and that subset was treated as a discovery cohort. Every discovery cohort repertoire had been produced on one sequencing platform. Class I and class II HLA loci were covered by the typing at four-digit resolution. The number of typed donors differed by locus: about 629-640 for A, B, C, DRB1 and DQB1; 522 for DQA1; about 600 for DPA1; and roughly 450 for DPB1. Several DR-DQ haplotypes were handled as single units for association and clustering, since linkage in the cohort was strong. Among 350 to 400 genotyped donors of the cohort, an average of around 240,000 unique TCR beta nucleotide sequences were sequenced per donor, roughly 18% of them non-productive. The study at large found these results: Because counts were too low, 15 to 20 rarely observed V segments, including chromosome 9 orphons, were excluded from the earlier analysis of around 640 of the donors. The authors suggested that the approach could potentially be extended to other disease states and immunological phenotypes. The only immune exposure information available for the cohort was CMV serostatus. Most CMV-associated TCR beta chains appeared to be HLA-restricted in a later analysis, and the HLA associations seemed to be driven largely by CMV exposure. In an earlier analysis of about 540 of the donors, most TCR beta V segments were observed in productive rearrangements about 87% or about 30% of the time, broadly matching IMGT annotations. In a later analysis, the rate of TCR association differed among HLA loci, with DRB1 alleles having the most associated TCRs and HLA-C alleles having the fewest. A further reported finding was that TCR beta sequences accurately predicted the HLA-A and HLA-B alleles for most subjects in the first cohort. A later genetic analysis reported fewer N-insertions in productive TCRs among donors in an Asian-associated ancestry cluster than the roughly 700-donor mean. Correlated functional status among segregating V segments might reflect linkage disequilibrium, but an unknown experimental factor could not be ruled out. A later analysis found that HLA-associated TCR beta chains were more clonally expanded and had lower generation probabilities than equally common non-associated chains. Cytomegalovirus status was reported to be diagnosed by the classifier with high specificity and sensitivity in both the original and validation cohorts. Strong co-occurrence of HLA alleles, especially DR and DQ, made assigning TCR associations to individual alleles difficult. Roughly uniform sequencing depth across donors was assumed in presence/absence analyses, although this assumption may not hold. An association between a missense DCLRE1C variant and V-gene and J-gene trimming of TCR beta chains was found in a later genetic analysis and replicated in an independent cohort. Several of the top co-occurrence clusters appeared to be linked to parvovirus B19, influenza, CMV and Epstein-Barr virus, according to a later analysis. A few of the identified cytomegalovirus-associated TCR beta chains were confirmed in vitro to be specific for cytomegalovirus antigens. The cohort was sequenced for TCR beta chains only, and without alpha or paired-chain data the features that could be detected were limited. Most TCR sequences were observed very rarely across donors, whereas some public TCRs were present in many individuals. Because some donors lacked HLA typing at each locus, the association tests relied only on the typed subset. Because the 87-base-pair reads could not distinguish some IMGT-functional V segments, including TRBV6-2 and TRBV6-3, those segments were excluded. In the study, 150 to 200 TCR beta chains were listed as associated with cytomegalovirus. Specific HLA alleles were associated with over 15,000 TCR beta sequences at a false discovery rate of 0.05 in a later analysis. The sequencing pipeline was judged likely to have produced a cluster of highly shared sequence variants as a technical artifact.

The cohort comprised around 700 healthy bone marrow donors. All cohort members were sampled while nominally healthy, although unrecorded immune exposures were likely present. The donor tested CMV seronegative and was one of the 352 seronegative cohort members. Every donor gave a peripheral blood sample, and the peripheral blood mononuclear cells from that sample were used for TCR beta sequencing. The Qiagen DNeasy Blood Extraction Kit was used to extract genomic DNA from the blood cell samples. The library relied on the immunoSEQ multiplex PCR assay. A mixture of 60 forward primers for TCR Vbeta segments and 13 reverse primers for TCR Jbeta segments was used in the multiplex PCR. A multiplex PCR assay on genomic DNA amplified the CDR3 region of rearranged TCR beta genes. On the Illumina HiSeq System, the amplified TCR beta libraries were sequenced as 87-base-pair reads. Per the source publication's procedure: Across the 670 or so repertoires, a later analysis counted 78 million or so unique TCR beta chains, roughly 11 million of which were shared by at least two donors. Raw reads were error-corrected and collapsed into unique sequences by a nearest-neighbor algorithm in which closely related sequences were merged to remove PCR and sequencing errors. To assign V, D and J gene segments, CDR3 sequences were aligned to IMGT reference sequences. For a sequence to be retained, at least a six-nucleotide match to both a V gene segment and a J gene segment was required. A rearrangement counted as productive if the CDR3 had no stop codons and remained in frame with V and J, and every other rearrangement counted as non-productive. CDR3 was defined according to IMGT convention as the region running from the second conserved V-encoded cysteine to the conserved J-encoded phenylalanine. The earlier analysis of approximately 590 of the donors excluded any sequence lacking an unambiguous match to a single V gene segment. In an earlier analysis of several hundred of the donors, V segments were called functional above 56.7% productive rearrangements and were called segregating when the between-donor standard deviation exceeded 5%. A statistical classification framework was built to diagnose cytomegalovirus status from the catalog of TCR beta chain sequences. In a later analysis, TCR nucleotide sequences were compared against IMGT/GENE-DB human TR gene sequences so that V and J genes could be assigned. The TCRdist pipeline was used in a later analysis to assign CDR3 sequences and most-parsimonious VDJ recombination scenarios. In a later analysis, each TCR beta chain was defined by its CDR3 amino acid sequence together with its V-gene family, and reads without a unique V-gene family were excluded. In a later analysis, 450 to 600 highly shared, low-generation-probability nucleotide sequences were removed to address suspected cross-contamination and a sequencing artifact. For each public chain, a later analysis derived a clonal expansion index from normalized ranks of inferred template counts within each repertoire. A later analysis computed generation probabilities with a VDJ recombination model fitted to out-of-frame rearrangements, and checked the results against IGoR. In a later analysis, hypergeometric tests were used to score TCR-TCR, TCR-HLA and TCR-CMV co-occurrence, with a repertoire-size bias correction applied to TCR pairs. In a later analysis, false discovery rates were estimated by permuting HLA or CMV assignments 20 times. A later analysis grouped co-occurring TCRs with DBSCAN, adding TCRdist sequence similarity when clustering within HLA-allele-positive subsets. Co-occurrence clustering excluded repertoires with fewer than 30,000 or more than 120,000 public chains, plus five with anomalous nucleotide sharing. TCRdb re-hosts the immuneACCESS table, in-frame sequences only. Its copies lack some clones; in the studies checked, an unresolved V gene accounts for under half of them, and the cause for the rest is not known. That table gives V, J and clone size, and the DNA gave D and trimming. In all, the sample holds approximately 160,000 clones, and 70% to 90% of those were seen once. The ten largest clones take up approximately 2% of the sample.

The sample was PBMCs. Here the chain combines TRBV11-2 and TRBJ2-1, with 8 central nucleotides matching TRBD2. This receptor was obtained from a woman under 30 in good health and CMV-seronegative. The DNA sequence is as follows: TGTGCCAGCAGCTTATCTAGCGGGCTGTACAATGAGCAGTTCTTC. This yields the protein CASSLSSGLYNEQFF.